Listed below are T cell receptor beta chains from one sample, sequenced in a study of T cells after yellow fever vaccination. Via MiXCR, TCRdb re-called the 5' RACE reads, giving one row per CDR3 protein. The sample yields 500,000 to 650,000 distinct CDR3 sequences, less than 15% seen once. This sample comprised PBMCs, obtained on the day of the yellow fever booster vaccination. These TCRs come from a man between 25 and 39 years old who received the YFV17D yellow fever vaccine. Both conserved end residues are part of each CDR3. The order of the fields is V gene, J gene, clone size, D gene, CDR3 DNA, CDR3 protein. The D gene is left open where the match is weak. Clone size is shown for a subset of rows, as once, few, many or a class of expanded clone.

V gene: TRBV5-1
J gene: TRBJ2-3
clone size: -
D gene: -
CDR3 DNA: TGCGCCAGCACCACTCTCGCGGTCGGCACAGATACGCAGTATTTT
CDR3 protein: CASTTLAVGTDTQYF

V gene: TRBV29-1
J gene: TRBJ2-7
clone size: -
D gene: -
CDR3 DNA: TGCAGCGTGGGACCCTCCTACGAGCAGTACTTC
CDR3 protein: CSVGPSYEQYF

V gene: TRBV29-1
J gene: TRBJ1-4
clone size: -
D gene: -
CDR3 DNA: TGCAGCGTCAGGGGAACGGGCGAAAAACTGTTTTTT
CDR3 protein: CSVRGTGEKLFF

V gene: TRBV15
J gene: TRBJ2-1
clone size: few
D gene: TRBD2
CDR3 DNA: TGTGCCACCAGCAGAGTTCTAGCGGGGGAGCAGTTCTTC
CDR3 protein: CATSRVLAGEQFF

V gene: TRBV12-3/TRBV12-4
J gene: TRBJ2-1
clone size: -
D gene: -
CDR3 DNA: TGTGCCAGCAGTTTAGGGGGACATATCAGCGATGAGCAGTTCTTC
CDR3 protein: CASSLGGHISDEQFF

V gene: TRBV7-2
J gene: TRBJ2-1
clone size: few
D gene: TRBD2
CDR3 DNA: TGTGCCAGCAGCCTTAGGGTAGCGGGAGCGAGTGAGCAGTTCTTC
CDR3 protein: CASSLRVAGASEQFF

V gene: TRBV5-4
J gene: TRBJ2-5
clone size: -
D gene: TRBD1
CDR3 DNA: TGTGCCAGCAGCCCAGGGGACAGGGTGCAAGAGACCCAGTACTTC
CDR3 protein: CASSPGDRVQETQYF

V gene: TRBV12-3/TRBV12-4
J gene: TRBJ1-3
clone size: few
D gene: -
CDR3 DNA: TGTGCCAGCAGGCTGGGACAAGTCTCTGGAAACACCATATATTTT
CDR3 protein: CASRLGQVSGNTIYF

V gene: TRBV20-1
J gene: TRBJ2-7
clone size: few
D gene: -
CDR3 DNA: TGCAGTGCTAGAGGACTAGGGGACTACGAGCAGTACTTC
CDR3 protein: CSARGLGDYEQYF

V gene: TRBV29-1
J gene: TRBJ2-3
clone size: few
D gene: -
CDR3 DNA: TGCAGCTACTGTGGGGACACAAACTCTTATAGCACAGATACGCAGTATTTT
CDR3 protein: CSYCGDTNSYSTDTQYF

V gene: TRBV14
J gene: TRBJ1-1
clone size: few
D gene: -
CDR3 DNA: TGTGCCAGCAGAACAAGCATGAACACTGAAGCTTTCTTT
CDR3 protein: CASRTSMNTEAFF

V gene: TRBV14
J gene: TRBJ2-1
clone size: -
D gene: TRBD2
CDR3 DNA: TGTGCCAGCAGCGAAGCCGGGACTAGGTTCTACAATGAGCAGTTCTTC
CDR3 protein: CASSEAGTRFYNEQFF

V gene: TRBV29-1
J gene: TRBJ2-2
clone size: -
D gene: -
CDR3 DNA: TGCAGCGTTGGGGGGGCGCGGACCGGGGAGCTGTTTTTT
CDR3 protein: CSVGGARTGELFF

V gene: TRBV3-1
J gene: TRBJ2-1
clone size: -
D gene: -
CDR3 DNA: TGTGCCAGCAGCCAAGACCAGGGGAATGAGCAGTTCTTC
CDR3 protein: CASSQDQGNEQFF

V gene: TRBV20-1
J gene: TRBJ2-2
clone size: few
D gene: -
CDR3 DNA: TGCAGTGCTCCAATCGGGGGATCCGGGGAGCTGTTTTTT
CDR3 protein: CSAPIGGSGELFF

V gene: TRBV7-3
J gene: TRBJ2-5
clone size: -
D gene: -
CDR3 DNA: TGTGCCAGCAGCTTAGTTCCAGGGCAAGAGACCCAGTACTTC
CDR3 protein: CASSLVPGQETQYF

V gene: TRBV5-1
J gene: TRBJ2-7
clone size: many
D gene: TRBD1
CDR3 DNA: TGCGCCAGCAGCTTGGAGGGACAGTCTTCCTACGAGCAGTACTTC
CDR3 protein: CASSLEGQSSYEQYF

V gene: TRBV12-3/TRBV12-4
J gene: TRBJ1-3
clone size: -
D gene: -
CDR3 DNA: TGTGCCAGCAGTTTGAGGGGACGCGTCTCTGGAAACACCATATATTTT
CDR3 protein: CASSLRGRVSGNTIYF

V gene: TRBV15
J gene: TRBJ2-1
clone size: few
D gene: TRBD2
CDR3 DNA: TGTGCCACCAGCAGTCCACCGGGACTAGCGGTATACAATGAGCAGTTCTTC
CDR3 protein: CATSSPPGLAVYNEQFF

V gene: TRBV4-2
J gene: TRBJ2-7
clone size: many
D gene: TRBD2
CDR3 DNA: TGTGCCAGCAGCCAAGACCCCGGGACTAGCGGTTACGAGCAGTACTTC
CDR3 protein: CASSQDPGTSGYEQYF

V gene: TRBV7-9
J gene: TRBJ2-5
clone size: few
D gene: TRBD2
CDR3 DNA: TGTGCCAGCAGCTTAAATAGCGGGTACCAAGAGACCCAGTACTTC
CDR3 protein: CASSLNSGYQETQYF

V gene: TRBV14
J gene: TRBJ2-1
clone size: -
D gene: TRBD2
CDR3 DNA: TGTGCCAGCAGCCGAGGGACTAGCGGGAATTACAATGAGCAGTTCTTC
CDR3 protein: CASSRGTSGNYNEQFF

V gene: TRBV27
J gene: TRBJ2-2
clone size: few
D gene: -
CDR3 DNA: TGTGCCAGCGGGAGTAGAGGGAGGTGGACCGGGGAGCTGTTTTTT
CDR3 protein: CASGSRGRWTGELFF

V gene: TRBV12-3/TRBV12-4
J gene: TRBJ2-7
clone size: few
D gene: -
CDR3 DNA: TGTGCCAGCAGCCGGGCCCCCTACGAGCAGTACTTC
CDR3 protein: CASSRAPYEQYF

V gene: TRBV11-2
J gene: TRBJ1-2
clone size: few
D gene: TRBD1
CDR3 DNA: TGTGCCAGCAGCCTCCGGGACAGGACGCTCTACACCTTC
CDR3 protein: CASSLRDRTLYTF

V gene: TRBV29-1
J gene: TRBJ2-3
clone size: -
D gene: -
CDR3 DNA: TGCAGCGTTGCGGGACTCCCTCCGCACACAGATACGCAGTATTTT
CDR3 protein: CSVAGLPPHTDTQYF

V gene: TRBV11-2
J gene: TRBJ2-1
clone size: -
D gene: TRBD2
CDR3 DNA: TGTGCCAGCAGCTTAGTACAGCTAGCGGGATGGAATGAGCAGTTCTTC
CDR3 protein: CASSLVQLAGWNEQFF

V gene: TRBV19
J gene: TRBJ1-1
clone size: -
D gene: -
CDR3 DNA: TGTGCCAGTAGTATCGGAGGGGAAGGGAACACTGAAGCTTTCTTT
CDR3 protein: CASSIGGEGNTEAFF

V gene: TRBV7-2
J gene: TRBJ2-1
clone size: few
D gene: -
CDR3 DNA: TGTGCCAGCAGTAGGGGTGGAGGGTCCCACTACAATGAGCAGTTCTTC
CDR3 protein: CASSRGGGSHYNEQFF

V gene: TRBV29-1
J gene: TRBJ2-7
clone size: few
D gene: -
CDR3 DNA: TGCAGCGTTGGGTGGGGAGACGAGCAGTACTTC
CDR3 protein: CSVGWGDEQYF

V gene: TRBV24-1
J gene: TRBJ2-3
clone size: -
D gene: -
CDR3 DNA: TGTGCCACCAGTGATCGAAGTGACTCAGATACGCAGTATTTT
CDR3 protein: CATSDRSDSDTQYF

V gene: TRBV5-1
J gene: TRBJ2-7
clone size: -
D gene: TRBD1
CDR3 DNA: TGCGCCAGCAGCTTGGACGGGACAGGACCGTTCTACGAGCAGTACTTC
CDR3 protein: CASSLDGTGPFYEQYF

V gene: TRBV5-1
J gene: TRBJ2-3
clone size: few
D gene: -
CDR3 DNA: TGCGCCAGCAGCTTACCGGGATCCCCCACAGATACGCAGTATTTT
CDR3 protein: CASSLPGSPTDTQYF

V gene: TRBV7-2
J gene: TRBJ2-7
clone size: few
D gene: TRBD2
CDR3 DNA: TGTGCCAGCAATCCTGATACCGGGACTAGGTCGCAGCAGTACTTC
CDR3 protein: CASNPDTGTRSQQYF

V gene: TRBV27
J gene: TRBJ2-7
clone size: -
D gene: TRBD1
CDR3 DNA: TGTGCCAGCAGTTTGTACAGGGGCTACGAGCAGTACTTC
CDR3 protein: CASSLYRGYEQYF

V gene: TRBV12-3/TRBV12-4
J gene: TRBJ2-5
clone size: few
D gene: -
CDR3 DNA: TGTGCCAGCAGTCGGACTGGGTTGGGAGAAGAGACCCAGTACTTC
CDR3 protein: CASSRTGLGEETQYF

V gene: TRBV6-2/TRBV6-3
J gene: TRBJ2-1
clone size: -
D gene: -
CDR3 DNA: TGTGCCAGCAGTTACTCGTCACTCAATGAGCAGTTCTTC
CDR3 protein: CASSYSSLNEQFF

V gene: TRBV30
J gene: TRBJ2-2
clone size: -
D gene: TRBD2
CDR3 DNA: TGTGCCTGGAGGACTAGCGGCAACACCGGGGAGCTGTTTTTT
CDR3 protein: CAWRTSGNTGELFF

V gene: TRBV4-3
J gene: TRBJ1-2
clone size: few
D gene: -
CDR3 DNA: TGCGCCAGCAGCCAAGATATGGCGGGAAGGGGCTACACCTTC
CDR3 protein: CASSQDMAGRGYTF

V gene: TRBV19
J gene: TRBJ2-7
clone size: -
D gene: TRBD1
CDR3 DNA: TGTGCCAGTAGTTCCGGGACAGGGGACAGCGGGAGTATATACGAGCAGTACTTC
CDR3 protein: CASSSGTGDSGSIYEQYF

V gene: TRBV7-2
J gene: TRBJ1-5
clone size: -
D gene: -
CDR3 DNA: TGTGCCAGCAGCTTTCAGTATAGCAATCAGCCCCAGCATTTT
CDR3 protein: CASSFQYSNQPQHF

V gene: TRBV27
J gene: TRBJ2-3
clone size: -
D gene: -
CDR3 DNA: TGTGCCAGCAGTAGGCTAGCGATATCAAGCACAGATACGCAGTATTTT
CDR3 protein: CASSRLAISSTDTQYF

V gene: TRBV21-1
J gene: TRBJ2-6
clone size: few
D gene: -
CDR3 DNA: TGTGCCAGCAGCAAAGCGCGCAAGCGGGAGGGTGGGGCCAACGTCCTGACTTTC
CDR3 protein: CASSKARKREGGANVLTF

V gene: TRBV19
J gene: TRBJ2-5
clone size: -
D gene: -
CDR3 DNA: TGTGCCAGTAGTATAGTTTCGGGGGACCAAGAGACCCAGTACTTC
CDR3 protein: CASSIVSGDQETQYF

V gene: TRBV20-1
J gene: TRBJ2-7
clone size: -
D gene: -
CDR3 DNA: TGCAGTGCAACCGGGAGGACAGACTACGAGCAGTACTTC
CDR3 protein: CSATGRTDYEQYF